This T cell receptor beta chain was identified during a study of blood T cell repertoires in COVID-19. Study-level background: From the United States, Italy and Spain came samples of acute and convalescent COVID-19. PBMCs, B-cell-depleted T cells, or T cells provided the cDNA or gDNA that made up the material.

Original handling: Quantification of nucleated cells was approximated via reference gene primer amplification. Sequencing was performed with immunoSEQ multiplex PCR; in TCRdb, only in-frame clones are kept and a portion is missing. V, J and clone size reflect that table, while D and trimming were determined from the DNA. The table includes 55,000 to 80,000 clones, over 65% detected once. Trimming removed 5 bases at V and 4 bases at J, with 9 bases between. This CDR3 is built from 12 residues. Sample: peripheral blood. This chain joins TRBV12-3 or TRBV12-4 and TRBJ2-7; D remains ambiguous. This TCR was sampled from a woman in her 70s with acute or convalescent COVID-19. CDR3: CASSALSYEQYF. The DNA of the CDR3 is TGTGCCAGCAGTGCCCTAAGTTACGAGCAGTACTTC.